These 16 T cell receptor beta chains were all obtained from the same sample, sequenced in a study of cytomegalovirus exposure and HLA in healthy donors. Primers included in the PCR were 60 Vbeta and 13 Jbeta primers. Profiling relied on immunoSEQ multiplex PCR, and the TCRdb table lists in-frame clones only, not all of them. In the table there are 80,000 or so clones, 65% to 80% of which are singletons. Sequenced: PBMCs. Receptors originate from a woman between 40 and 55 years old in good health and CMV-seropositive.

The chain joins TRBV5-1 to TRBJ2-7, with D possibly matching TRBD2 (6 bases). CDR1 is SGHRS, CDR2 YFSETQ, per germline. Trimming took off 5 bases at V and 1 base at J, with 13 bases between the two ends. This CDR3 spans 14 amino acids. As DNA, the CDR3 is TGCGCCAGCAGAGCCGGGGGACCGTCCTACGAGCAGTACTTC. Amino acid sequence: CASRAGGPSYEQYF.

The rearrangement uses TRBV11-2 and TRBJ2-7, with D possibly matching TRBD1 (6 bases). The CDR3 is made up of 13 amino acids. V was trimmed by 5 bases and J by 0 bases, leaving 8 bases between them. The germline V gene encodes CDR1 SGHAT and CDR2 FQNNGV. The CDR3 spells CASSRQDSYEQYF. The CDR3 bases are TGTGCCAGCAGCCGACAGGACTCCTACGAGCAGTACTTC.

The V call is TRBV6-5, the J call TRBJ2-7; 8 nucleotides match TRBD1. Per the germline V gene, CDR1 is MNHEY and CDR2 is SVGAGI. The V gene end was trimmed by 8 bases and the J gene end by 6 bases; junction bases not matched to a gene: 12. The CDR3 is made up of 14 amino acids. CDR3 DNA: TGTGCCAGCCGTCGCGGACTGGACAGGGCCGAGCAGTACTTC. This gives the protein CASRRGLDRAEQYF.

This clone was detected only once. The chain has TRBV30 and TRBJ2-7; D possibly corresponds to TRBD1 (5 bases). Germline V gives CDR1 GTSNPN, CDR2 SVGIG (reference sequence). Between the trimmed V and J ends, which lost 1 base and 0 bases, there was a span of 10 bases. The CDR3 contains 14 residues. Written as DNA, the CDR3 is TGTGCCTGGAGTGCGACAGATTACTCCTACGAGCAGTACTTC. Residues: CAWSATDYSYEQYF. The full variable domain, its missing parts supplied by reference TRBV30 and TRBJ2-7, is SQTIHQWPATLVQPVGSPLSLECTVEGTSNPNLYWYRQAAGRGLQLLFYSVGIGQISSEVPQNLSASRPQDRQFILSSKKLLLSDSGFYLCAWSATDYSYEQYFGPGTRLTVT.

This chain joins TRBV6-1 and TRBJ1-3, with TRBD1 as a possible D gene (5 bases). The CDR3 runs 17 residues. Germline assignment: CDR1 MNHNS and CDR2 SASEGT. V lost 0 bases and J lost 0, with 12 bases in between. The CDR3 DNA is TGTGCCAGCAGTGAAGCGCGGGGGTTTGACTCTGGAAACACCATATATTTT. This gives the protein CASSEARGFDSGNTIYF.

Points on this clone: Mismatch with germline at one junction end may stem from a read error. Other DNA sequences from this sample encode an identical CDR3 as well. The rearrangement joins TRBV6-5 to TRBJ1-1; no firm D call. This CDR3 has 13 residues. Germline V gene data show CDR1 as MNHEY and CDR2 as SVGAGI. The CDR3 loop reads CASSRHQNTEAFF. CDR3 sequence (DNA): TGTGCCAGCAGTCGACACCAGAACACTGAAGCCTTCTTT.

The table lists this clone with a count of one. This sequence joins TRBV19 and TRBJ1-5, with TRBD1 matching over 8 bases. Trimming cost V 5 bases and J 9 bases; bases outside gene matches: 9. Germline-derived CDR1 and CDR2 are LNHDA and SQIVND (reference sequence). The CDR3 is 14 amino acids. The CDR3 nucleotides are TGTGCCAGTAGTCTCGGGACAGGTTTATGGCCCCAGCATTTT. Residues: CASSLGTGLWPQHF.

Turning to this clone: An end of the junction does not agree with germline; a read error may underlie this. This chain joins TRBV7-7 and TRBJ1-4; TRBD1 aligns across 7 bases. The CDR3 runs 17 residues. Germline CDR1 reads SSHAT; CDR2 reads FNYEAQ (reference sequence). As DNA, the CDR3 is TGTGCTAGCAGCGTAACATCACGGACAGGTTGGCATGAAAAACTGTTTTTT. Protein product: CASSVTSRTGWHEKLFF. Together with reference TRBV7-7 and TRBJ1-4, the CDR3 gives the full variable domain: GAGVSQSPRYKVTKRGQDVTLRCDPISSHATLYWYQQALGQGPEFLTYFNYEAQPDKSGLPSDRFSAERPEGSISTLTIQRTEQRDSAMYRCASSVTSRTGWHEKLFFGSGTQLSVL.

The genes are TRBV4-2 and TRBJ1-3, with D unresolved. The V end lost 0 bases, the J end lost 0 bases, and 18 bases lay between the germline ends. Looked up from germline, CDR1 is LGHNA and CDR2 is YNFKEQ. The CDR3 is 19 amino acids. CDR3 DNA sequence: TGTGCCAGCAGCCAAGATTCCCCTACCGCGTCGAGCTCTGGAAACACCATATATTTT. Its protein is CASSQDSPTASSSGNTIYF.

This clone appeared once. J is TRBJ1-1 and V is TRBV5-1, with 8 bases matching TRBD1. There are 15 residues in the CDR3. The germline V gene encodes CDR1 SGHRS and CDR2 YFSETQ. V was pared by 3 bases and J by 1 base, with 5 bases of the junction left unmatched. The CDR3 coding sequence is TGCGCCAGCAGCTACGTCGGGACAGGGAACACTGAAGCTTTCTTT. Amino acid sequence: CASSYVGTGNTEAFF.

The sample holds one count of this clone. The V and J genes are TRBV30 and TRBJ1-3; unclear D gene. CDR1 is GTSNPN, CDR2 SVGIG, per germline (reference sequence). The V gene lost 1 base and the J gene lost 4 bases, with 11 bases spanning the gap. The CDR3 runs to 14 residues. The CDR3 reads CAWSETGFGNTIYF. Written as DNA, the CDR3 is TGTGCCTGGAGTGAGACGGGGTTCGGAAACACCATATATTTT.

The chain links TRBV18 to TRBJ1-1, with 9 positions matching TRBD1. The V gene end was trimmed by 6 bases and the J gene end by 2 bases; junction bases not matched to a gene: 4. The CDR3 loop spans 14 amino acids. The germline V gene encodes CDR1 KGHSH and CDR2 LQKENI. The CDR3 DNA reads as TGTGCCAGCTCGTTTACAGGGGGCAACACTGAAGCTTTCTTT. The encoded protein is CASSFTGGNTEAFF.

The V and J genes are TRBV5-1 and TRBJ2-6; D gene unclear. V lost 7 bases, J lost 0 bases, and 8 bases lay in between. Germline values: CDR1 SGHRS, CDR2 YFSETQ. This CDR3 region has 14 residues. CDR3 in amino acids: CASAENSGANVLTF. The CDR3 bases are TGCGCCAGCGCGGAGAACTCTGGGGCCAACGTCCTGACTTTC.

This clone occurred once. The chain joins TRBV5-4 to TRBJ2-3, with 10 bases identical to TRBD2. The CDR3 totals 16 residues. CDR1 is SGHNT, CDR2 YYREEE, per germline (reference sequence). The V gene end was trimmed by 5 bases and the J gene end by 0 bases; junction bases not matched to a gene: 6. The CDR3 DNA is TGTGCCAGCAGTTTTGGACTAGCGGTTAGCACAGATACGCAGTATTTT. Translation gives CASSFGLAVSTDTQYF.

This chain connects TRBV7-9 to TRBJ2-1; 8 nucleotides align to TRBD2. Trimming removed 5 bases from V and 8 bases from J; junction bases left unmatched: 11. The CDR3 is 15 amino acids. CDR1 is SEHNR, CDR2 FQNEAQ, per germline (reference sequence). The CDR3 DNA is TGTGCCAGCAGCCCCAGCCAGCGGGAGAATGATGAGCAGTTCTTC. This sequence encodes CASSPSQRENDEQFF.

This chain joins TRBV19 and TRBJ1-5, with D possibly matching TRBD1 (6 bases). Germline CDR1 is LNHDA and CDR2 is SQIVND (reference sequence). CDR3 size: 19 residues. The germline V and J ends were trimmed by 2 bases and 2 bases, with 22 bases remaining between them. The CDR3 loop is CASSIPRGAKSGGNQPQHF. The CDR3 DNA sequence: TGTGCCAGTAGTATACCTCGGGGGGCCAAAAGTGGTGGCAATCAGCCCCAGCATTTT.